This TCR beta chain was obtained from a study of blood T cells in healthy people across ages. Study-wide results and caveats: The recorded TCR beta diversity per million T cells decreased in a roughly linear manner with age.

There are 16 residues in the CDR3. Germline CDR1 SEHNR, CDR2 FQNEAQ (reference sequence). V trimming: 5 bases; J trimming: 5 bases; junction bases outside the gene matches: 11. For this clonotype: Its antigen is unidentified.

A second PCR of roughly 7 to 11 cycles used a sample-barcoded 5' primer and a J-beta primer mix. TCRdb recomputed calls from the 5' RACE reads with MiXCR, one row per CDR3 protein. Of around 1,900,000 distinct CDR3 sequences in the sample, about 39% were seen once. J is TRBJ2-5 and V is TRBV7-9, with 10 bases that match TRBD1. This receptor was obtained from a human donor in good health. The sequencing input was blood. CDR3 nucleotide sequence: TGTGCCAGCAGCCCGAGGGGACAGGGGAGTTGGGAGACCCAGTACTTC. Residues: CASSPRGQGSWETQYF.